This TCR beta chain was recorded in a study of vaccination and CD4 T cells after COVID-19. Study at large: Median time from COVID diagnosis to post-COVID sampling was more than 95 days (35 to 161).

The trim removed 4 bases at V and 3 bases at J, leaving 3 bases unmatched. The CDR3 length is 15 residues. Looked up from germline, CDR1 is MGHDK and CDR2 is SYGVNS. Treatment described: approximately nine-day PBMC culture with coronavirus spike peptide pools or control peptides (ViraFEST assay). Overall study findings and caveats: For SARS-CoV-2-reactive clonotypes, the median went from approximately 21 to 38, a nonsignificant increase.

Oncomine TCR Beta short-read sequencing was applied to DNA from cultured CD4+ T cells. Using the QIAamp micro DNA kit, genomic DNA was extracted from the CD4+ T cells that had been cultured. TCRdb itself ran the PCR reads through MiXCR, one entry per CDR3 protein. The sample shows some 12,000 distinct CDR3 sequences, 60% of them seen only once. With regard to this clonotype: Antigen: not known.

The chain carries TRBV25-1 and TRBJ1-6; TRBD1 agrees at 7 bases. This clonotype was obtained from a human donor who had recovered from COVID-19. The material was CD4+ T cells from blood, cultured in vitro, obtained before SARS-CoV-2 vaccination. The CDR3 coding sequence is TGTGCCAGCAGTGTGAACAGGGGCTATAATTCACCCCTCCACTTT. Its protein product is CASSVNRGYNSPLHF.